This T cell receptor beta chain was sequenced in a study of blood T cell repertoires in COVID-19 (dated by TCRdb to between 2020 and 2021). Notes on the research overall: Collaborator samples came from the United States, Italy and Spain and covered acute and convalescent phases of COVID-19. Subjects who had been exposed to COVID-19, were actively infected with it, or had recovered from it provided the deeply sampled blood TCRbeta repertoires that made up the dataset. Where HLA class I and class II types were available, the types were taken from metadata supplied by the sample provider, not from assay-based typing. The repertoires were made available in a free public database intended to serve as a resource for research on the immune response to SARS-CoV-2. The material from the prospective study consisted of cDNA or gDNA derived from T cells, B-cell-depleted T cells, or PBMCs. The samples were drawn from two sources: the first 160 participants of the ongoing ImmuneRACE study, and 1,000 to 1,500 subjects contributed by 6 global collaborators. Sample metadata almost always included a de-identified subject ID, COVID-19 status, age in years and sex.

Whole blood was collected in K2EDTA tubes by collaborating institutions according to the institutions' own protocols. Collaborator samples were shipped for TCRbeta analysis as frozen whole blood, isolated PBMCs, or DNA extracted from either sample type. Broad study findings and their caveats: How much clinical and demographic metadata was included differed by source and by participant, and the metadata was provided uncurated.

Cut back by 8 bases and 0 bases, the V and J ends lie 13 bases apart. In the germline V gene (reference sequence), CDR1 corresponds to MNHNY and CDR2 to SVGAGI. Measured from the cysteine to the phenylalanine, the CDR3 is 15 residues long. Only CDR3 DNA is held: 45 bases, read in frame from base 1. Points on this clone: The specificity of this receptor is unknown. Per-nucleotide qualities are absent, and no much larger clonotype sits a single base away.

The immunoSEQ Assay, a bias-controlled multiplex PCR, was used to amplify TCRbeta CDR3 regions from genomic DNA. The paper's data handling went like this. The number of nucleated cells in each sample was estimated by amplification of reference gene primers within the assay. Sequence reads were collapsed and filtered to measure the absolute abundance of every unique TCRbeta CDR3 rearrangement. For each sample, productive Simpson clonality was calculated as the square root of Simpson's diversity index across productive rearrangements. The immuneACCESS repertoire file appears here via TCRdb, limited to in-frame rearrangements. These files lack a portion of the clones; in checked studies, under half of the deficit traces to unresolved V genes, and the cause of the others is not known. V and J calls plus clone size are reproduced from that table; the DNA served to infer D and trimming. This sample holds 250,000 to 300,000 clones; roughly 86% were observed only once. The ten largest clonotypes hold less than 4% of the sample.

The source of this sequence is a man younger than 30 with active or convalescent COVID-19. The chain couples TRBV6-6 to TRBJ2-2, with no D gene named confidently. The sequencing sample was made of peripheral blood. The bases read TGTGCCAGCCGTCATACAGAGACGAACACCGGGGAGCTGTTTTTT. It codes for CASRHTETNTGELFF.